A single sample is the source of the 23 T cell receptor beta chains below, sequenced in a study of T cells after yellow fever vaccination. MiXCR, run by TCRdb on the 5' RACE reads, gives a single entry per CDR3 protein. The repertoire has roughly 330,000 distinct CDR3 sequences, about 4% of them found once; the top ten carry more than 20%. Material: PBMCs, obtained 5 days after the yellow fever booster vaccination. The source of these receptors is a man younger than 35 who received the YFV17D yellow fever vaccine.

This clonotype was recorded at least ten times. The chain joins TRBV5-1 to TRBJ2-3, with unresolved D. The CDR3 spans 13 residues. Per the germline V gene, CDR1 is SGHRS and CDR2 is YFSETQ. Trimming removed 4 bases at V and 4 bases at J, with 10 bases between. CDR3 sequence: CASSITGPDTQYF. The CDR3 nucleotides read TGCGCCAGCAGCATCACCGGGCCAGATACGCAGTATTTT.

The CDR3 reads CASSLRVAGVQETQYF. In nucleotides, the CDR3 is TGTGCCAGCAGCTTAAGGGTAGCGGGAGTCCAAGAGACCCAGTACTTC. The rearrangement links TRBV7-2 to TRBJ2-5; 9 bases are a match to TRBD2. Trimming removed 2 bases from V and 1 base from J; junction bases left unmatched: 5. CDR1 and CDR2 from the germline V gene are SGHTA and FQGNSA. The CDR3 loop spans 16 amino acids.

This clonotype was detected ten times or more. The genes are TRBV5-6 and TRBJ2-5; TRBD2 matches 9 bases. J was trimmed by 4 bases and V by 4 bases; bases with no gene match: 5. Germline lookup yields CDR1 SGHDT and CDR2 YYEEEE. This CDR3 contains 14 residues. CDR3 in DNA: TGTGCCAGCAGCGGCGGGGGGGCCGGAGAGACCCAGTACTTC. It yields the protein CASSGGGAGETQYF.

This clonotype was seen repeatedly, ten times or more. J is TRBJ2-1 and V is TRBV5-1; 9 bases line up with TRBD1. The germline V gene has CDR1 SGHRS and CDR2 YFSETQ. V trimming: 7 bases; J trimming: 5 bases; junction bases outside the gene matches: 10. The CDR3 runs to 15 residues. The CDR3 bases are TGCGCCAGCCGAAGAACGGGACAGGGAAACAATGAGCAGTTCTTC. Translated, it gives CASRRTGQGNNEQFF.

The table lists this clonotype with many counts. The chain employs TRBV20-1 and TRBJ2-5; D unclear. The CDR3 loop spans 12 amino acids. Germline V lookup: CDR1 DFQATT, CDR2 SNEGSKA (reference sequence). V lost 0 bases to trimming and J lost 3 bases, with 5 bases between them. The CDR3 spells CSAREVEETQYF. In DNA form, the CDR3 reads TGCAGTGCTAGAGAGGTTGAAGAGACCCAGTACTTC.

This clonotype has a handful of counts. The chain links TRBV4-3 to TRBJ1-5; D gene ambiguous. Germline CDR1 and CDR2: LGHNA and YSLEER. The CDR3 is 15 amino acids. V shed 0 bases and J shed 3 bases, with 9 bases lying between them. The CDR3 is CASSQDRTLNQPQHF. The CDR3 DNA follows: TGCGCCAGCAGCCAAGATAGGACCCTCAATCAGCCCCAGCATTTT.

The chain links TRBV3-1 to TRBJ2-6; D call uncertain. Trimming shortened V by 1 base and J by 6 bases, and 1 base separated the two germline ends. Germline CDR1 LGHDT, CDR2 YNNKEL (reference sequence). The length of the CDR3 is 12 residues. In DNA, the CDR3 is TGTGCCAGCAGCCAAGCGGCCAACGTCCTGACTTTC. Translating gives CASSQAANVLTF.

This chain joins TRBV7-2 and TRBJ1-2; unclear D gene. The CDR3 extends over 14 amino acids. V lost 1 base and J 4 bases, leaving 10 bases between the germline ends. Germline values: CDR1 SGHTA, CDR2 FQGNSA. CDR3 bases: TGTGCCAGCAGCTTAGATCGCCAGGTCTATGGCTACACCTTC. It is translated as CASSLDRQVYGYTF.

This clonotype was recorded a few times. The chain joins TRBV7-9 to TRBJ1-5; D gene unclear. CDR3 length equals 14 residues. The V end lost 5 bases, the J end lost 0 bases, and 8 bases lay between the germline ends. CDR1 is SEHNR, CDR2 FQNEAQ, per germline (reference sequence). CDR3 DNA: TGTGCCAGCAGCCTGACGGATAGCAATCAGCCCCAGCATTTT. Amino acid sequence: CASSLTDSNQPQHF.

Ten or more counts support this clonotype. The chain employs TRBV27 and TRBJ2-3; 12 nucleotides line up with TRBD2. The CDR3 spans 19 residues. In germline, CDR1 is MNHEY, CDR2 SMNVEV (reference sequence). V dropped 7 bases and J dropped 0; count of bases not matched to a gene: 14. CDR3 nucleotide sequence: TGTGCCAGCAAGGGAGCTCCGGGGACTAGCGGGCAAAGCACAGATACGCAGTATTTT. Its protein is CASKGAPGTSGQSTDTQYF.

This clonotype was counted at least ten times. At one boundary the junction diverges from the germline segment, which might be a read error. This rearrangement joins TRBV7-7 to TRBJ2-2, with no clear D. Germline V gene lookup returns CDR1 SSHAT and CDR2 FNYEAQ (reference sequence). This CDR3 comprises 13 residues. CDR3 residues: CASSLRVAGELFF. The CDR3 DNA is TGTGCTAGCAGCTTAAGGGTGGCCGGGGAGCTGTTTTTT.

This clonotype was counted many times. The V gene is TRBV7-9, the J gene TRBJ2-5, with 9 bases lining up with TRBD2. This CDR3 contains 15 residues. Germline loops: CDR1 SEHNR, CDR2 FQNEAQ (reference sequence). V gave up 2 bases and J gave up 3 bases; unmatched junction bases: 4. The CDR3 is CASSLIIAGEETQYF. In DNA, the CDR3 is TGTGCCAGCAGCTTAATCATAGCGGGGGAAGAGACCCAGTACTTC.

This clonotype has at least ten counts. This rearrangement joins TRBV5-6 to TRBJ1-4, with TRBD1 as a possible D gene (5 bases). The germline V gene has CDR1 SGHDT and CDR2 YYEEEE. Deletions cut 0 bases from V and 0 bases from J, with 9 bases between. This CDR3 is 16 amino acids long. CDR3: CASSLAGAATNEKLFF. The CDR3 nucleotides are TGTGCCAGCAGCTTGGCCGGGGCTGCAACTAATGAAAAACTGTTTTTT.

There are many counts of this clonotype. The chain recombines TRBV4-1 with TRBJ1-2; D possibly corresponds to TRBD1 (5 bases). Germline CDR1 and CDR2: MGHRA and YSYEKL. V lost 1 base to trimming and J lost 10 bases, with 16 bases between them. The CDR3 is 14 amino acids. The CDR3 reads CASSQAWSRDDYTF. For the CDR3, the DNA is TGCGCCAGCAGCCAAGCTTGGTCCAGGGACGACTACACCTTC.

This clonotype was observed many times. The chain combines TRBV5-1 with TRBJ1-1; D ambiguous. Trimming removed 1 base from V and 0 bases from J, with 7 bases in between. This CDR3 contains 14 residues. Looked up from germline, CDR1 is SGHRS and CDR2 is YFSETQ. In nucleotides, the CDR3 is TGCGCCAGCAGCTTGCTCCCAATGAACACTGAAGCTTTCTTT. Amino acids: CASSLLPMNTEAFF.

This chain connects TRBV20-1 to TRBJ2-1; D could derive from TRBD1 or TRBD2 (5 bases each). Trimming removed 2 bases at V and 6 bases at J, with 8 bases between. The CDR3 runs to 12 residues. Germline lookup yields CDR1 DFQATT and CDR2 SNEGSKA (reference sequence). The CDR3 coding sequence is TGCAGTGCTAGATCGGGGCTCAATGAGCAGTTCTTC. It specifies CSARSGLNEQFF.

This sequence joins TRBV20-1 and TRBJ2-5, with D possibly being TRBD1 or TRBD2 (6 bases each). Deletions cut 0 bases from V and 5 bases from J, with 22 bases between. Germline CDR1 is DFQATT and CDR2 is SNEGSKA (reference sequence). The CDR3 length is 17 residues. CDR3 DNA: TGCAGTGCTAGAGAGGGCCGGGTGTCGGGGGCTCGCGAGACCCAGTACTTC. This codes for CSAREGRVSGARETQYF.

This clonotype was observed a few times. The chain joins TRBV7-2 to TRBJ2-2; no clear D gene. V was trimmed by 8 bases and J by 0 bases, leaving 7 bases between them. CDR1 SGHTA and CDR2 FQGNSA come from the germline V gene. CDR3 length: 13 amino acids. The CDR3 region is CASPGTNTGELFF. The CDR3 nucleotides are TGTGCCAGCCCTGGGACGAACACCGGGGAGCTGTTTTTT.

This clonotype appeared a few times. The chain links TRBV4-1 to TRBJ1-2; 7 nucleotides agree with TRBD1. Trimming cost V 0 bases and J 5 bases; bases outside gene matches: 6. The CDR3 contains 15 residues. Germline values: CDR1 MGHRA, CDR2 YSYEKL. The CDR3 is CASSQDLTRGYGYTF. The CDR3 nucleotides read TGCGCCAGCAGCCAAGATCTTACCAGGGGGTATGGCTACACCTTC.

The chain has TRBV3-1 and TRBJ2-4; 7 bases align to TRBD1. The CDR3 sequence is 16 residues long. Germline lookup yields CDR1 LGHDT and CDR2 YNNKEL (reference sequence). Losses at the gene ends were 4 bases for V and 1 base for J; bases not matched to a gene: 7. The CDR3 nucleotides are TGTGCCAGCAGCCGGGCCCTACAGGGGGCCAAAAACATTCAGTACTTC. Amino acid sequence: CASSRALQGAKNIQYF. Supplemented by reference TRBV3-1 and TRBJ2-4, the full variable domain reads DTAVSQTPKYLVTQMGNDKSIKCEQNLGHDTMYWYKQDSKKFLKIMFSYNNKELIINETVPNRFSPKSPDKAHLNLHINSLELGDSAVYFCASSRALQGAKNIQYFGAGTRLSVL.

This clonotype turned up a few times. This chain connects TRBV9 to TRBJ1-1, with 7 positions matching TRBD1. V lost 3 bases, J lost 5 bases, and 7 bases stayed unmatched. The CDR3 consists of 14 residues. Looked up from germline, CDR1 is SGDLS and CDR2 is YYNGEE. CDR3 loop: CASSARQGLTEAFF. The CDR3 coding sequence is TGTGCCAGCAGCGCCCGACAGGGATTAACTGAAGCTTTCTTT.

This clonotype was detected a few times. This sequence joins TRBV5-4 and TRBJ1-1, with D unresolved. This CDR3 is 12 amino acids long. The V end was cut by 4 bases, the J end by 1 base, with 5 bases between. Germline V gene lookup returns CDR1 SGHNT and CDR2 YYREEE (reference sequence). DNA of the CDR3: TGTGCCAGCAGCGTCCAGAACACTGAAGCTTTCTTT. Its protein product is CASSVQNTEAFF.

The sample holds many counts of this clonotype. The V call is TRBV9, the J call TRBJ2-1; no clear D. Germline V CDR1 and CDR2: SGDLS, YYNGEE. V lost 7 bases and J lost 8, with 10 bases in between. This CDR3 is 11 amino acids long. CDR3 protein: CASSSGDEQFF. The CDR3 region has the DNA TGTGCCAGCTCTTCGGGCGATGAGCAGTTCTTC.